These T cell receptor beta chains were read from a single sample in a study of blood T cell repertoires in COVID-19. Sequencing was performed with immunoSEQ multiplex PCR; in TCRdb, only in-frame clones are kept and a portion is missing. The sample records around 100,000 clones, roughly 85% being singletons. Sequencing used peripheral blood. These receptors were obtained from a woman aged 70-85 years with active or convalescent COVID-19. Each CDR3 is given with its conserved first and last residue. The D gene is left open where the match is weak. The size entry is marked missing in some rows and otherwise reads once, few, many or a size class.

size,D,J,V,CDR3,DNA
NA,NA,TRBJ1-2,TRBV7-2,CASSLGREQSYGYTF,TGTGCCAGCAGCTTAGGAAGGGAGCAGAGCTATGGCTACACCTTC
NA,NA,TRBJ1-1,TRBV4-3,CASSQDRNTEAFF,TGCGCCAGCAGCCAAGACAGGAACACTGAAGCTTTCTTT
NA,TRBD1,TRBJ1-1,TRBV30,CASSGQGKAFF,TGTGCCAGCTCAGGACAGGGCAAAGCTTTCTTT
NA,NA,TRBJ2-4,TRBV5-6,CASSFGGRGNIQYF,TGTGCCAGCAGCTTTGGGGGCCGAGGAAACATTCAGTACTTC
few,NA,TRBJ1-5,TRBV4-2,CASSQVLSTGDQPQHF,TGTGCCAGCAGCCAAGTTCTATCGACAGGCGATCAGCCCCAGCATTTT
NA,NA,TRBJ1-1,TRBV7-2,CASSPYRGGKTRIEAFF,TGTGCCAGCAGCCCCTACCGGGGGGGCAAGACGAGAATTGAAGCTTTCTTT
once,NA,TRBJ2-5,TRBV7-2,CASSLVWRGGETQYF,TGTGCCAGCAGCTTAGTTTGGCGTGGAGGGGAGACCCAGTACTTC
NA,TRBD1,TRBJ1-3,TRBV7-9,CASSPRDRHSGNTIYF,TGTGCCAGCAGCCCTCGGGACAGACACTCTGGAAACACCATATATTTT
NA,NA,TRBJ1-1,TRBV6-5,CASSYTGTGGTEAFF,TGTGCCAGCAGTTACACAGGGACGGGGGGTACTGAAGCTTTCTTT
NA,TRBD1,TRBJ2-7,TRBV15,CATSATGTGPTYEQYF,TGTGCCACCAGCGCTACCGGGACAGGGCCAACCTACGAGCAGTACTTC
few,NA,TRBJ2-7,TRBV14,CASSPRTGAEQYF,TGTGCCAGCAGCCCCCGGACTGGAGCCGAGCAGTACTTC
NA,NA,TRBJ1-1,TRBV2,CASSETRNTEAFF,TGTGCCAGCAGTGAAACAAGGAACACTGAAGCTTTCTTT
few,TRBD1,TRBJ1-5,TRBV7-2,CASQTGEVNQPQHF,TGTGCCAGCCAAACAGGGGAGGTCAATCAGCCCCAGCATTTT
NA,NA,TRBJ1-4,TRBV28,CASSLRFNEKLFF,TGTGCCAGCAGTTTACGGTTTAATGAAAAACTGTTTTTT
NA,TRBD2,TRBJ2-3,TRBV18,CASGKSGGAADTQYF,TGTGCCAGCGGAAAAAGCGGGGGGGCCGCAGATACGCAGTATTTT
NA,TRBD2,TRBJ2-1,TRBV27,CASSQVLAGGPHEQFF,TGTGCCAGCAGTCAAGTACTAGCGGGGGGGCCCCATGAGCAGTTCTTC
NA,NA,TRBJ1-1,TRBV19,CASSIKQAKAEAFF,TGTGCCAGTAGTATAAAGCAGGCCAAGGCTGAAGCTTTCTTT
NA,NA,TRBJ1-6,TRBV4-1,CASSQEPTHRTGNSPLHF,TGCGCCAGCAGCCAAGAGCCGACCCATCGTACGGGGAATTCACCCCTCCACTTT
NA,TRBD1,TRBJ2-7,TRBV7-9,CASSVGQGQTYEQYF,TGTGCCAGCAGTGTAGGACAGGGGCAGACCTACGAGCAGTACTTC
few,NA,TRBJ1-5,TRBV6-2/TRBV6-3,CASSYFRGGSNQPQHF,TGTGCCAGCAGTTACTTTCGGGGGGGTAGCAATCAGCCCCAGCATTTT
NA,NA,TRBJ1-3,TRBV5-1,CASSLAGYGNTIYF,TGCGCCAGCAGCTTGGCAGGGTACGGAAACACCATATATTTT
NA,NA,TRBJ2-3,TRBV9,CASSPTARGASTDTQYF,TGTGCCAGCAGCCCAACCGCCCGCGGGGCTAGCACAGATACGCAGTATTTT
NA,NA,TRBJ1-2,TRBV27,CASRSPTVGANYGYTF,TGTGCCAGCAGGTCTCCGACCGTGGGGGCGAACTATGGCTACACCTTC
NA,NA,TRBJ2-3,TRBV15,CATSSDLGGTDTQYF,TGTGCCACCAGCAGCGATCTCGGGGGCACAGATACGCAGTATTTT
NA,NA,TRBJ1-5,TRBV4-3,CASSQDLRGQPQHF,TGCGCCAGCAGCCAAGATCTCAGGGGCCAGCCCCAGCATTTT
once,TRBD1,TRBJ1-1,TRBV27,CASSPGTGMNTEAFF,TGTGCCAGCAGTCCCGGGACAGGGATGAACACTGAAGCTTTCTTT
NA,NA,TRBJ2-1,TRBV11-3,CASSRTSSAYNEQFF,TGTGCCAGCAGCCGAACCTCTAGCGCCTACAATGAGCAGTTCTTC
NA,TRBD1,TRBJ2-3,TRBV3-1/TRBV3-2,CASSQEGQGSTDTQYF,TGTGCCAGCAGCCAAGAGGGACAGGGCAGCACAGATACGCAGTATTTT
NA,NA,TRBJ1-2,TRBV24-1,CATSDLPGRSGHPGGYTF,TGTGCCACCAGTGATTTGCCTGGACGCTCAGGACACCCAGGGGGCTACACCTTC
NA,NA,TRBJ1-2,TRBV29-1,CSVEAGNYGYTF,TGCAGCGTTGAGGCAGGGAACTATGGCTACACCTTC
NA,NA,TRBJ1-5,TRBV28,CASRLGRGGQPQHF,TGTGCCAGCAGGCTAGGTAGGGGCGGACAGCCCCAGCATTTT
NA,TRBD2,TRBJ2-1,TRBV18,CASSRGTSGPSSYNEQFF,TGTGCCAGCTCACGAGGGACTAGCGGGCCGAGCTCCTACAATGAGCAGTTCTTC